The rows below give T cell receptor beta chains drawn from one sample of a study of cytotoxic CD8 clonotypes in ibrutinib-treated CLL. Profiling relied on immunoSEQ multiplex PCR, and the TCRdb table lists in-frame clones only, not all of them. The table has tens of thousands of clones, nearly 50% seen once. The sequenced sample was PBMCs, obtained before ibrutinib treatment. Receptors were obtained from a human donor with chronic lymphocytic leukemia. Both conserved end residues are part of each CDR3. A D gene is named only where the DNA matches it firmly.

>TRBJ1-2|.|TRBV10-3
CAEATDPGDGYTF
>TRBJ1-2|TRBD1|TRBV7-2
CASSPRDRGYGYTF
>TRBJ2-7|TRBD1|TRBV6-5
CASSPPGQGAKEQYF
>TRBJ1-5|.|TRBV15
CATSRGGTNQPQHF
>TRBJ1-3|.|TRBV4-2
CASSQSPGRGGNTIYF
>TRBJ1-2|.|TRBV29-1
CSVVGGFYGYTF
>TRBJ2-5|.|TRBV4-2
CASSYLTGSGETQYF
>TRBJ2-7|TRBD1|TRBV27
CASSPRTGWLLEQYF
>TRBJ2-3|.|TRBV6-5
CASTSGGARDTQYF
>TRBJ2-7|.|TRBV27
CASSRAPFEPYEQYF
>TRBJ2-5|TRBD1|TRBV4-2
CASSHGTGGLETQYF
>TRBJ2-1|.|TRBV9
CASSVFPGGGARSYNEQFF
>TRBJ1-1|TRBD1|TRBV4-1
CASSHVPGQGTTEAFF
>TRBJ1-4|.|TRBV28
CASSLYNEKLFF
>TRBJ2-2|TRBD1|TRBV6-1
CATRTGGDTGELFF
>TRBJ2-3|.|TRBV5-8
CASSLRGADTQYF
>TRBJ2-2|TRBD2|TRBV19
CASTLAGERTGELFF
>TRBJ1-4|.|TRBV5-1
CASSTDRATNEKLFF
>TRBJ1-2|.|TRBV7-9
CASSMRGDYGYTF
>TRBJ2-3|TRBD1|TRBV6-5
CASRGDRLWNTQYF
>TRBJ2-7|TRBD1|TRBV5-5
CASSLGQGAYYEQYF
>TRBJ2-5|TRBD2|TRBV6-5
CASRYSGGVSETQYF
>TRBJ2-6|.|TRBV5-5
CASSLAGANVLTF
>TRBJ2-3|TRBD2|TRBV5-4
CASTLGSGGAGTDTQYF